The clone carrying this T cell receptor (beta chain) showed up just a few times. Its antigen is undetermined. This specimen comes from a study of PD-L1 blockade in urothelial cancer. Findings and limits, study-wide: Durable benefit accompanied greater 3-week expansion of tumor-associated blood clones.

The assay was immunoSEQ multiplex PCR, and TCRdb's table has in-frame clones only and misses some. There are just under 30,000 clones in the sample; around 87% occur only once, and less than 2% lies in the top ten. The V and J ends lost 5 bases and 5 bases respectively, with 15 bases between them. The germline V gene encodes CDR1 LNHDA and CDR2 SQIVND (reference sequence). This CDR3 is 15 amino acids long. Between 1 and 8 samples, pretreatment and on-treatment, were given by each patient. This TCR was sampled from a man aged 50-59 years with urothelial cancer. The material sequenced was PBMCs, taken around atezolizumab (anti-PD-L1) treatment. The gene calls are TRBV19 and TRBJ2-2; tentative D call: TRBD2 (5 bases). DNA of the CDR3: TGTGCCAGTAGTTCGCCGGGATCCTTAACCGGGGAGCTGTTTTTT. Amino acids: CASSSPGSLTGELFF.